The sequence of this T cell receptor beta chain was determined in a study of cytomegalovirus exposure and HLA in healthy donors. A note on this clone: The antigen is undetermined. Other DNA sequences in the same sample also yield this CDR3.

CDR3 size: 14 residues. Germline assignment: CDR1 SNHLY and CDR2 FYNNEI. V was cut by 8 bases and J by 0 bases, with 14 bases left in between. Both 60 Vbeta primers and 13 Jbeta primers went into the PCR. Using immunoSEQ multiplex PCR, the repertoire was profiled, and TCRdb retains in-frame clones only, with some absent. The sample includes 200,000 or so clones. The study's findings and limits: Only CMV serostatus was available as immune exposure information. Some V segments (TRBV6-2 and TRBV6-3 among them) were excluded as indistinguishable. Most likely, a cluster of highly shared sequence variants arose as a sequencing artifact. High specificity and sensitivity for cytomegalovirus status were reported for the classifier.

The specimen sequenced was PBMCs. This TCR came from a girl aged 2-10 years in good health and CMV-seropositive. The chain is built from TRBV2 and TRBJ2-7, with D possibly matching TRBD2 (6 bases). The CDR3 loop is CASSSVPPSYEQYF. CDR3 in DNA: TGTGCCAGCTCTAGCGTCCCTCCCTCCTACGAGCAGTACTTC.